This entry describes one T cell receptor beta chain. The antigen is unknown. Amplification of TCR beta CDR3 regions was performed using RNA transcripts as template. A set of HTBI primers served as the primers for a first-round RT-PCR of the TCR CDR3. Each CDR3 protein gets one entry after TCRdb re-called the multiplex PCR reads with MiXCR. Found here are hundreds of thousands of distinct CDR3 sequences, more than 30% of them singletons; the top ten hold 7.5% to 9.5%. This sample is drawn from a study of T cells in Graves' hyperthyroidism and ophthalmopathy. Unmatched junction bases numbered 7, after V lost 5 bases and J lost 4 bases. The CDR3 has 15 amino acids. Germline V gives CDR1 SGHTA, CDR2 FQGTGA. Study results and caveats: The majority of expanded thyroid clonotypes above 0.001 also appeared in blood.

This chain uses TRBV7-3 with TRBJ2-7; 11 nucleotides align to TRBD2. This TCR derives from a man aged 18 to 30 with Graves' hyperthyroidism. The sequencing sample was made of blood. CDR3: CASSAGTSGYYEQYF. As DNA, the CDR3 is TGTGCCAGCAGCGCCGGGACTAGCGGATATTACGAGCAGTACTTC.